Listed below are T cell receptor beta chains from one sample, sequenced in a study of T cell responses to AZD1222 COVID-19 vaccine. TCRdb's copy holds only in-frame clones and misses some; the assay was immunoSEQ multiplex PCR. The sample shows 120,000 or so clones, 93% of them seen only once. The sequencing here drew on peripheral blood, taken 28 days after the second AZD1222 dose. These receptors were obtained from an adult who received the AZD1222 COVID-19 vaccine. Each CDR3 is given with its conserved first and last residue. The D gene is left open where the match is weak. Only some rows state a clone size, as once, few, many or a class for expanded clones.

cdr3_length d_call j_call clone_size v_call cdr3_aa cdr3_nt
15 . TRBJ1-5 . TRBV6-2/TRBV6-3 CASSYSQYSNQPQHF TGTGCCAGCAGTTACTCGCAGTATAGCAATCAGCCCCAGCATTTT
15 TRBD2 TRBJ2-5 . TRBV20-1 CSASETSGRGETQYF TGCAGTGCTAGTGAGACTAGCGGGAGAGGGGAGACCCAGTACTTC
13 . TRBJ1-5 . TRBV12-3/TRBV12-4 CASSLVQGQPQHF TGTGCCAGCAGTTTAGTACAGGGTCAGCCCCAGCATTTT
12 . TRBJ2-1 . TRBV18 CASSNRPEEQFF TGTGCCAGCTCAAATCGGCCAGAAGAGCAGTTCTTC
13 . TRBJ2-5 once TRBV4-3 CASSLNRRETQYF TGCGCCAGCAGCTTAAACCGTAGGGAGACCCAGTACTTC
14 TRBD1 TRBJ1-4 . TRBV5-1 CASSPGGTSEKLFF TGCGCCAGCAGCCCAGGGGGGACGAGCGAAAAACTGTTTTTT
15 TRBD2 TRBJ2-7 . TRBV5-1 CASSQKAGVSYEQYF TGCGCCAGCAGCCAGAAAGCGGGGGTATCCTACGAGCAGTACTTC
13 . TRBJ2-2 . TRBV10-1 CASSETRTGELFF TGCGCCAGCAGTGAAACTCGTACCGGGGAGCTGTTTTTT
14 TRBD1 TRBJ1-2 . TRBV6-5 CASSRQGANYGYTF TGTGCCAGCAGCCGACAGGGGGCAAACTATGGCTACACCTTC
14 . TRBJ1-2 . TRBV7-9 CASSLMDLDYGYTF TGTGCCAGCAGCTTAATGGATCTTGACTATGGCTACACCTTC
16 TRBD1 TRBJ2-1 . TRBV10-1 CASSEFRTGDYNEQFF TGCGCCAGCAGTGAGTTTAGGACAGGGGACTACAATGAGCAGTTCTTC
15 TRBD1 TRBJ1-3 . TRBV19 CASSMRQGVGNTIYF TGTGCCAGTAGTATGCGACAGGGAGTGGGAAACACCATATATTTT
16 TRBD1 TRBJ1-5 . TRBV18 CASSLFDRESNQPQHF TGTGCCAGCTCACTCTTTGACAGGGAGTCCAATCAGCCCCAGCATTTT
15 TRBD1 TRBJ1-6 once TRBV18 CASSPIGGQSSPLHF TGTGCCAGCTCACCAATTGGGGGACAGAGCTCACCCCTCCACTTT
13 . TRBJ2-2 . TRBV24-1 CATSDRGTGELFF TGTGCCACCAGTGATAGGGGCACCGGGGAGCTGTTTTTT
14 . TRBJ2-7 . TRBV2 CASRGTPSSYEQYF TGTGCCAGCAGGGGGACTCCGAGCTCCTACGAGCAGTACTTC
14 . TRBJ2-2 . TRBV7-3 CASSLTSNTGELFF TGTGCCAGCAGCTTAACTTCGAACACCGGGGAGCTGTTTTTT
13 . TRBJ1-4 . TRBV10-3 CAIRGATNEKLFF TGTGCCATCAGGGGCGCGACTAATGAAAAACTGTTTTTT
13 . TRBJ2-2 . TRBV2 CASEGEESGELFF TGTGCCAGTGAGGGGGAGGAATCCGGGGAGCTGTTTTTT
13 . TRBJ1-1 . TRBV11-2 CASSLGRDTEAFF TGTGCCAGCAGCTTAGGTAGGGACACTGAAGCTTTCTTT
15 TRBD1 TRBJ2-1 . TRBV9 CASSPGGGSYNEQFF TGTGCCAGCAGCCCAGGGGGTGGCTCCTACAATGAGCAGTTCTTC
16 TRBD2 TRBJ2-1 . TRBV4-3 CASSQDPRTSSNEQFF TGCGCCAGCAGCCAAGACCCCCGGACTAGCAGTAATGAGCAGTTCTTC